The clone carrying this T cell receptor (beta chain) was seen only once. The entry originates in a study of shared clonotypes between healthy human individuals. The table came from immunoSEQ multiplex PCR; TCRdb's copy has only in-frame clones and leaves some out. This sample has 1.5 million to 1.9 million clones, with approximately 98% found just once. Memory CD4+ cells were the fraction left after CD45RA+ naive selection. This CDR3 is 15 amino acids long. V dropped 0 bases and J dropped 5 bases, with 13 bases sitting between them. Looked up from germline, CDR1 is MNHEY and CDR2 is SVGAGI. The rearrangement joins TRBV6-5 to TRBJ1-2; D unclear. The sequencing input was naive CD4+ T cells sorted from blood. Indicated subset: CD45RA+ positively selected. The clonotype was recovered from a man under 40 in good health. This CDR3 reads CASSYSMASRYGYTF. In DNA, the CDR3 is TGTGCCAGCAGTTACTCGATGGCCTCGAGGTATGGCTACACCTTC.